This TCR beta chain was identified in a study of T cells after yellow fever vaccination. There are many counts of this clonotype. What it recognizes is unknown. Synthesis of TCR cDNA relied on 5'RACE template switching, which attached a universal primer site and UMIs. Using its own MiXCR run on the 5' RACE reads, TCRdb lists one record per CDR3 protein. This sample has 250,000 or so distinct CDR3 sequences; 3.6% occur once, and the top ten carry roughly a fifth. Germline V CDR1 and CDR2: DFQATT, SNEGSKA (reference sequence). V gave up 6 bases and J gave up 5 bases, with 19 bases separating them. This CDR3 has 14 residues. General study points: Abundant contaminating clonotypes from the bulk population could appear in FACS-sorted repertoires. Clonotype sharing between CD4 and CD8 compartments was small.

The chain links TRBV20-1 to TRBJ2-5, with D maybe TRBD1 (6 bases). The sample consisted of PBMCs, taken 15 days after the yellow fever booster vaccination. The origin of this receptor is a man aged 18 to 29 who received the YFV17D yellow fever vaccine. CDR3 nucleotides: TGCAGTGCCTCTGAGATCCAGGGGCGGGAGACCCAGTACTTC. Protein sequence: CSASEIQGRETQYF.